This T cell receptor (beta chain) emerged from a study of T-cell reconstitution after alpha-beta-depleted transplantation in children. Per germline, CDR1 SGHRS and CDR2 YFSETQ. Trimming removed 6 bases from V and 2 bases from J, with 15 bases in between. This CDR3 spans 14 amino acids. During its preparation, the TCRbeta library received unique molecular identifiers. In TCRdb, the PCR reads were re-called with MiXCR into one record per CDR3 protein. The data hold about 72,000 distinct CDR3 sequences, with about 6.7% observed a single time. This clonotype was counted many times. The clonotype originates from a human donor who donated a stem cell graft to a child with acute lymphoblastic leukemia. The sequences come from PBMCs from the stem cell graft donor, collected from the stem cell graft. The chain combines TRBV5-1 with TRBJ2-7; tentatively, D is TRBD1 (6 bases). CDR3 protein: CASKMIQGPYEQYF. The DNA of the CDR3 is TGCGCCAGCAAAATGATACAGGGTCCCTACGAGCAGTACTTC.